This is a list of T cell receptor beta chains from one sample in a study of early T cells in non-severe SARS-CoV-2 infection. MiXCR, run by TCRdb on the 5' RACE reads, gives a single entry per CDR3 protein. This table holds tens of thousands of distinct CDR3 sequences, more than 5% found once. The material sequenced was whole blood. The receptor source for this set is an adult who was a healthcare worker with PCR-confirmed SARS-CoV-2 infection or an uninfected control (not recorded which). Both conserved end residues are part of each CDR3. The order of the fields is J gene, clone size, V gene, D gene, CDR3 DNA, CDR3 protein. The D gene is left open where the match is weak. Clone size is stated in some rows and not others, as once, few, many or a class when expanded.

TRBJ2-1 | few | TRBV6-1 | TRBD1 | TGTGCCAGCAGTGAATTGACAGGGGACAATGAGCAGTTCTTC | CASSELTGDNEQFF
TRBJ2-4 | . | TRBV14 | . | TGTGCCAGCAGCCAAGGGGGGGCTGCCAAAAACATTCAGTACTTC | CASSQGGAAKNIQYF
TRBJ2-1 | few | TRBV29-1 | . | TGCAGCGTTGGCCCGTCACTTAGTGAGCAGTTCTTC | CSVGPSLSEQFF
TRBJ2-7 | few | TRBV7-9 | . | TGTGCCAGCAGCCAAGACGGACCCCTCGAGCAGTACTTC | CASSQDGPLEQYF
TRBJ1-1 | many | TRBV7-2 | TRBD1 | TGTGCCAGCAGCTTAGCCCCGGCAGGGGGTGGCACTGAAGCTTTCTTT | CASSLAPAGGGTEAFF
TRBJ2-1 | many | TRBV10-3 | TRBD2 | TGTGCCATCAGTGTCTTAGCGGGTCTTGAGCAGTTCTTC | CAISVLAGLEQFF
TRBJ2-5 | few | TRBV7-9 | . | TGTGCCAGCAGCAGCGGGGGGACAGGAAGGGAATCGAGGGAGACCCAGTACTTC | CASSSGGTGRESRETQYF
TRBJ2-4 | many | TRBV20-1 | TRBD2 | TGCAGTGCTAGCTTCCGCCTAGCGGGAGAATGGAATGGCGACATTCAGTACTTC | CSASFRLAGEWNGDIQYF
TRBJ1-1 | few | TRBV10-1 | TRBD1 | TGCGCCAGCAGTGCAGCCGGGACAGAGAACACTGAAGCTTTCTTT | CASSAAGTENTEAFF
TRBJ2-7 | many | TRBV11-2 | . | TGTGCCAGCAGCTTAGATGGGAGTCTAGGCTACGAGCAGTACTTC | CASSLDGSLGYEQYF
TRBJ2-7 | . | TRBV7-2 | . | TGTGCCAGCAGCTTAGTGCTATACGAGCAGTACTTC | CASSLVLYEQYF
TRBJ1-6 | many | TRBV28 | TRBD1 | TGTGCCAGCAGCGGACAGGTTAATTCACCCCTCCACTTT | CASSGQVNSPLHF
TRBJ2-1 | many | TRBV2 | TRBD2 | TGTGCCAGCAGGGGGAGGGGATCAGGGAATGAGCAGTTCTTC | CASRGRGSGNEQFF
TRBJ2-2 | . | TRBV12-3/TRBV12-4 | . | TGTGCCAGCAGTTGGTCTAGGGACTTTTACACCGGGGAGCTGTTTTTT | CASSWSRDFYTGELFF
TRBJ2-3 | few | TRBV4-1 | . | TGCGCCAGCAGCCAAGATAGGAGAGATACGCAGTATTTT | CASSQDRRDTQYF
TRBJ2-2 | few | TRBV21-1 | . | TGTGCCAGCACCCCCTCCCGGGGTTGCACCGGGGAGCTGTTTTTT | CASTPSRGCTGELFF
TRBJ2-2 | many | TRBV7-6 | . | TGTGCCAGCAGCTACTCCGGGGCCGGGGAGCTGTTTTTT | CASSYSGAGELFF
TRBJ2-5 | few | TRBV4-2 | . | TGTGCCAGCAGCCAAGATCTCGGGGGGCCGCAACGGGCCCAGTACTTC | CASSQDLGGPQRAQYF
TRBJ1-5 | . | TRBV6-6 | . | TGTGCCAGCAGCCGCCAGGGAAACCAGCCCCAGCATTTT | CASSRQGNQPQHF
TRBJ2-3 | many | TRBV20-1 | TRBD2 | TGCAGTGCTGGGACTAGCGGGAGGATGGAGGCAGATACGCAGTATTTT | CSAGTSGRMEADTQYF
TRBJ2-3 | . | TRBV7-9 | . | TGTGCCAGCAGCGTTCGCGACAGGACAGATACGCAGTATTTT | CASSVRDRTDTQYF
TRBJ2-7 | many | TRBV6-6 | TRBD1 | TGTGCCAGCAGCTCCGGGACAGGCGTTCCCTACGAGCAGTACTTC | CASSSGTGVPYEQYF
TRBJ2-1 | . | TRBV11-2 | TRBD2 | TGTGCCAGCAGCTTGCTCGGAGCGGGGGAACGGGGTGAGCAGTTCTTC | CASSLLGAGERGEQFF
TRBJ1-1 | few | TRBV21-1 | . | TGTGCCAGCAGCAATGGGACCCTGAACACTGAAGCTTTCTTT | CASSNGTLNTEAFF
TRBJ1-2 | many | TRBV6-1 | . | TGTGCCAGCAGTGACGGACGGCGAGCTAACTATGGCTACACCTTC | CASSDGRRANYGYTF
TRBJ2-1 | many | TRBV2 | . | TGTGCCAGCAGTGAAGCGCTGCAGGGCGGTGAGCAGTTCTTC | CASSEALQGGEQFF